This TCR beta chain was sequenced during a study of blood T cell repertoires in COVID-19. Germline values: CDR1 SGHDT, CDR2 YYEEEE. The CDR3 sequence is 15 residues long. Trimming stripped 2 bases from V and 5 bases from J, with 16 bases between. Only in-frame clones appear in the TCRdb table, and some are missing; sequencing was by immunoSEQ multiplex PCR. The sample contains some 390,000 clones, around nine tenths of which appear only once. The sample comprised peripheral blood. The chain couples TRBV5-6 to TRBJ2-5; possibly TRBD2 for D (5 bases). This receptor was obtained from a woman in her forties with COVID-19, enrolled during active disease. CDR3 in DNA: TGTGCCAGCAGCTTCCGAACCTCGAGGAGGGAGACCCAGTACTTC. Protein product: CASSFRTSRRETQYF.